This T cell receptor beta chain was obtained from a study of T cell repertoires in cytomegalovirus infection. The overall study: Evidence of both CMV infection and a matching HLA type came from public TCR beta signatures. Study-wide results and caveats: People with CMV and the relevant HLA were identified by cumulative public TCR beta family frequency. In two of eight donors, the top clonotype was HLA-C-restricted CMV-specific.

TCRdb re-called the reads through MiXCR, storing one row per CDR3 protein. The repertoire holds about 260,000 distinct CDR3 sequences, about 13% seen once, with around 8.7% in the top ten. In germline, CDR1 is MNHEY, CDR2 SVGAGI. The CDR3 is 14 amino acids. The ends were cut back, 1 base at V and 3 bases at J, with 6 bases in the middle. This clonotype showed up many times. Antigen specificity is unknown. This clonotype originated in a human donor in good health (CMV status not recorded). Some clones in this sample may be carry-over from other donors' samples. The chain recombines TRBV6-5 with TRBJ2-2; TRBD2 might be the D (5 bases). The sample consisted of PBMCs. The CDR3 reads CASSYLEDTGELFF. The DNA of the CDR3 is TGTGCCAGCAGTTACTTGGAGGACACCGGGGAGCTGTTTTTT.